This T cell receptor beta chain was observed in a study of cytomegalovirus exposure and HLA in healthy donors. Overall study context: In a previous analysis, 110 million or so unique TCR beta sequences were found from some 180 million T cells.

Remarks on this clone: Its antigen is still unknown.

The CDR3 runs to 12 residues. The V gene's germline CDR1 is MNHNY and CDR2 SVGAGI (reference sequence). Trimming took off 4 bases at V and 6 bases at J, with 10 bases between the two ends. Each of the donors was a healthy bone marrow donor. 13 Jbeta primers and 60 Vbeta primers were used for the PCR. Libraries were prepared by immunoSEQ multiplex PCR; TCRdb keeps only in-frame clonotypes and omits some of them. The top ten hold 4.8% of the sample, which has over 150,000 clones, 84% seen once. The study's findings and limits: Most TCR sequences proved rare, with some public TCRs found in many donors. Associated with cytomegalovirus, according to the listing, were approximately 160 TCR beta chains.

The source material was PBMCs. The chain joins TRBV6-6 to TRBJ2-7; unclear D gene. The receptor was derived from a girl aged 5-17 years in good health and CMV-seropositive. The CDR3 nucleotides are TGTGCCAGCAGTTTCGCAGGTGCCGAGCAGTACTTC. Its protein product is CASSFAGAEQYF.